This T cell receptor (beta chain) was identified in a study of CD8 T cells in Susac syndrome. Healthy donors formed controls matched for age and sex. FACS was used to enrich TEMRA cells, whereas the CD8+ and CD4+ T cells were obtained by negative isolation. RNA totalling roughly 0.5 to 1 ug underwent reverse transcription with random hexamers. MiXCR was run by TCRdb on the immunoSEQ multiplex PCR reads, yielding one entry per CDR3 protein. The table lists approximately 150,000 distinct CDR3 sequences, approximately 95% of them singletons. The CDR3 sequence is 16 residues long. The germline V and J ends were trimmed by 0 bases and 0 bases, with 10 bases remaining between them. Germline V CDR1 and CDR2: ENHRY, SYGVKD.

Sequencing was done on a sample of CD4+ T cells from PBMCs. V usage is TRBV10-3 and J usage is TRBJ2-3; possibly TRBD1 for D (5 bases). This sequence originates from a human donor in good health. The CDR3 protein is CAISESTGHSTDTQYF. The CDR3 DNA sequence: TGTGCCATCAGTGAGTCGACCGGACATAGCACAGATACGCAGTATTTT.